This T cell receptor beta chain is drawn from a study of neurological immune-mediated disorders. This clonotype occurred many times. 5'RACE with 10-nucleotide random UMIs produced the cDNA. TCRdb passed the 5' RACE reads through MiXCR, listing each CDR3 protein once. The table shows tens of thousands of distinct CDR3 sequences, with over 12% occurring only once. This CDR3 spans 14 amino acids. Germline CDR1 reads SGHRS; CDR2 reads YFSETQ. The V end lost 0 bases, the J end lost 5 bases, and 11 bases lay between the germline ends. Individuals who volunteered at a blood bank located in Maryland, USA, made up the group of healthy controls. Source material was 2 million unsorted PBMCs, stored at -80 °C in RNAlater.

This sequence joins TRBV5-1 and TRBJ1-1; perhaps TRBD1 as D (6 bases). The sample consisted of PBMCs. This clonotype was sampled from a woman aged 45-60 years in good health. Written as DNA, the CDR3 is TGCGCCAGCAGCTTGGTGCAAGGGGGTACTGAAGCTTTCTTT. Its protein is CASSLVQGGTEAFF.